The clone carrying this TCR beta chain was detected a few times. As yet, its antigen is unknown. CDR3 length: 17 residues. The germline V gene encodes CDR1 MNHEY and CDR2 SMNVEV (reference sequence). V lost 8 bases, J lost 0 bases, and 11 bases stayed unmatched. The sequencing template was cDNA reverse transcribed from extracted RNA. Measured with immunoSEQ multiplex PCR; TCRdb has only the in-frame clones, and not every one. Among roughly 120,000 clones listed, approximately 54% were seen once. These data originate in a study of CD8+ T cells in alopecia areata. As for the study in general: Scoring of severity for treated patients was based on percentage of affected scalp area.

Study-wide results and caveats: More clonal than normal scalp was lesional scalp, particularly alopecia totalis/universalis. Expanded CD8+ clones among the top 100, as well as scalp clonality, were significantly decreased by tofacitinib. How baseline CD8+ expansion relates to response remains uncertain (there was one nonresponder).

Treatment indicated: oral pan-JAK inhibitor, 5-10 mg twice daily. This clonotype was obtained from a human donor with alopecia areata. This chain uses TRBV27 with TRBJ2-1; 9 nucleotides align to TRBD2. The source was CD8+ T cells sorted from blood, collected at week 24, from a patient treated with tofacitinib. CDR3 protein: CASRWGGGGYSYNEQFF. The CDR3 DNA is TGTGCCAGCCGTTGGGGCGGGGGGGGCTACTCCTACAATGAGCAGTTCTTC.